Listed here is a single T cell receptor beta chain. As handled by the study authors: Cell counts per sample came from amplifying reference gene primers. TCRdb's copy holds only in-frame clones and misses some; the assay was immunoSEQ multiplex PCR. That table supplies the V and J calls and clone size; D and trimming were determined from the DNA. The data hold approximately 80,000 clones, with 85% to 90% observed a single time. The data were obtained in a study of blood T cell repertoires in COVID-19. Across the study: The origin of the acute and convalescent COVID-19 samples was the United States, Italy and Spain. PBMCs, B-cell-depleted T cells, or T cells provided the cDNA or gDNA that made up the material.

CDR3 size: 14 residues. V was pared by 6 bases and J by 7 bases, with 9 bases of the junction left unmatched. CDR1 is MNHEY, CDR2 SVGEGT, per germline. Sequenced sample: peripheral blood. This TCR derives from a man aged 35 to 55 with acute or convalescent COVID-19. This rearrangement joins TRBV6-2 or TRBV6-3 to TRBJ2-1; TRBD2 aligns across 7 bases. The CDR3 is CASSGLGVSNEQFF. The DNA for the CDR3 is TGTGCCAGCAGCGGACTAGGGGTTAGTAATGAGCAGTTCTTC.